The sequence of this TCR beta chain was determined in a study of blood T cell repertoires in COVID-19. As handled by the study authors: The assay estimated nucleated cells by amplifying reference gene primers. Some clones are missing from TCRdb's copy, which holds only in-frame ones; the method was immunoSEQ multiplex PCR. V, J and clone size derive from that table, while D and trimming were established from the DNA sequence. This table holds about 170,000 clones, around nine tenths found once. Patients at the Seattle site were enrolled during active infection and followed longitudinally. The CDR3 is made up of 13 amino acids. J lost 1 base, V lost 8 bases, and 4 bases had no gene match. Germline V lookup: CDR1 MNHEY, CDR2 SVGAGI. In its sample, this clone was seen once.

The TCR sequence derives from a woman aged 80 or over with COVID-19, enrolled during active disease. This chain connects TRBV6-5 to TRBJ1-2; 7 nucleotides match TRBD1. Sequenced material: peripheral blood. This CDR3 is CASWGQINYGYTF. The CDR3 DNA follows: TGTGCCAGCTGGGGACAGATTAACTATGGCTACACCTTC.